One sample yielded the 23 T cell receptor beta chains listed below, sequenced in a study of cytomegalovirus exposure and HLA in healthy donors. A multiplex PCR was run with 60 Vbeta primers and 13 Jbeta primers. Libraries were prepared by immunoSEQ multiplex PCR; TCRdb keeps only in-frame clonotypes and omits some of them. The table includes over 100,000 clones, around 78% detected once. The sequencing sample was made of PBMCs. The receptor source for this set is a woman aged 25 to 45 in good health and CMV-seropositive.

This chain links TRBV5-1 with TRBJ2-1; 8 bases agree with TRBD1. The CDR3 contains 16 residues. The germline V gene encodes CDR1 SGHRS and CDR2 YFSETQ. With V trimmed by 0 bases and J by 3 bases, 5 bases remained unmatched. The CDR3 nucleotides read TGCGCCAGCAGCTTGGCGCAGGGGGCCTTCTACAATGAGCAGTTCTTC. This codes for CASSLAQGAFYNEQFF.

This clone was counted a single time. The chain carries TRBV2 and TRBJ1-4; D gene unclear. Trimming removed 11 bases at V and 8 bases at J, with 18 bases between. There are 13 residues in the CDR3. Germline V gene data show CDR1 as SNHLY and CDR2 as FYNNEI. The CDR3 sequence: CAAETPRREKLFF. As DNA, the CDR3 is TGTGCCGCGGAGACCCCCCGGCGGGAAAAACTGTTTTTT.

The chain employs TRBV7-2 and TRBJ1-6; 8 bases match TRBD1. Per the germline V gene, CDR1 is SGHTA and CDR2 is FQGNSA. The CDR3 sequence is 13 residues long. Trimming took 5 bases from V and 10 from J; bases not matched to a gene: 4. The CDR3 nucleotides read TGTGCCAGCAGCGAACCAGGGGGCTCACCCCTCCACTTT. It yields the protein CASSEPGGSPLHF.

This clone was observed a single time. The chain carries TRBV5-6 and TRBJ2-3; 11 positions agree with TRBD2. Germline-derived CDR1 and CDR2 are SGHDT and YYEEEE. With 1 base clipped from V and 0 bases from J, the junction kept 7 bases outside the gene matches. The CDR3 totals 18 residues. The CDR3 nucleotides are TGTGCCAGCAGCTTGCCCGGGACTAGCGGTCCTAGCACAGATACGCAGTATTTT. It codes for CASSLPGTSGPSTDTQYF.

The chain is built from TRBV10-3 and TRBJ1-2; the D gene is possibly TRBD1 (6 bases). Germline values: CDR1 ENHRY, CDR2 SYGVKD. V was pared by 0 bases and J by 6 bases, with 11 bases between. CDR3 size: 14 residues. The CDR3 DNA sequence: TGTGCCATCAGTGAGTCGATACAGGGCGATGGCTACACCTTC. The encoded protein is CAISESIQGDGYTF.

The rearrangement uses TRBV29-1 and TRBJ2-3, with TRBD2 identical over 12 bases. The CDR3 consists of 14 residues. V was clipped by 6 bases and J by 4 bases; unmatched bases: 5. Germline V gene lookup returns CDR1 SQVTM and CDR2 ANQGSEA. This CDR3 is CSVISSGGADTQYF. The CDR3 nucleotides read TGCAGCGTGATCTCTAGCGGGGGGGCAGATACGCAGTATTTT.

CDR3: CASSLDGPNSGNTIYF. CDR3 nucleotides: TGCGCCAGCAGCTTGGATGGCCCGAACTCTGGAAACACCATATATTTT. The rearrangement uses TRBV5-1 and TRBJ1-3, with no clear D. CDR3 length: 16 residues. CDR1 and CDR2 from the germline V gene are SGHRS and YFSETQ. Trimming left V 0 bases short and J 0 bases short, with 10 bases between.

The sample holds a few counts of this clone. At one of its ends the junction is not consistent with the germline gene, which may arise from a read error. This chain's CDR3 is CASSQEKAGQVHF. CDR3 in DNA: TGTGCCAGCAGCCAAGAGAAGGCAGGACAGGTTCATTTC. The V call is TRBV4-2, the J call TRBJ2-7, with TRBD1 matching over 7 bases. The CDR3 consists of 13 residues. Germline CDR1 is LGHNA and CDR2 is YNFKEQ.

The CDR3 loop is CASSLGGDTQYF. The CDR3 bases are TGTGCCAGCTCATTAGGGGGAGATACGCAGTATTTT. The rearrangement links TRBV18 to TRBJ2-3, with D tentatively TRBD1 (6 bases). The CDR3 extends over 12 amino acids. V lost 5 bases, J lost 5 bases, and 8 bases lay in between. CDR1 and CDR2 (germline): KGHSH, LQKENI.

The CDR3 spells CASSPGGSSGNTIYF. CDR3 sequence (DNA): TGCGCCAGCAGCCCCGGAGGGAGCTCTGGAAACACCATATATTTT. The chain employs TRBV4-1 and TRBJ1-3; D uncertain. The CDR3 runs to 15 residues. Germline CDR1 MGHRA, CDR2 YSYEKL. Trimming took off 4 bases at V and 0 bases at J, with 10 bases between the two ends.

As DNA, the CDR3 is TGTGCCAGCAGGCCGGGTCGACAGGGGTGGGAGCAGTACTTC. Translation: CASRPGRQGWEQYF. V usage is TRBV28 and J usage is TRBJ2-7, with 8 bases matching TRBD1. The V segment lost 6 bases and the J segment 7 bases; nucleotides outside the gene matches: 11. Looked up from germline, CDR1 is MDHEN and CDR2 is SYDVKM. CDR3 length: 14 amino acids.

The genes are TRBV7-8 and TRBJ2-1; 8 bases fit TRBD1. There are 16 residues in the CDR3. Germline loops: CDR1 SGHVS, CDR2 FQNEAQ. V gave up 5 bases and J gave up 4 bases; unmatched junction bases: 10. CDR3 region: CASSPLEGQVYNEQFF. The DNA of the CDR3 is TGTGCCAGCAGCCCCCTAGAGGGACAGGTTTACAATGAGCAGTTCTTC.

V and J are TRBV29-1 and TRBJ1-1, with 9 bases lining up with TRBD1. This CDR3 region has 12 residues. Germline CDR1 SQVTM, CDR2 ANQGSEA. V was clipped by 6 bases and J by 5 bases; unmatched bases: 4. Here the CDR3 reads CSVSQGATEAFF. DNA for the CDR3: TGCAGCGTGTCACAGGGGGCGACTGAAGCTTTCTTT.

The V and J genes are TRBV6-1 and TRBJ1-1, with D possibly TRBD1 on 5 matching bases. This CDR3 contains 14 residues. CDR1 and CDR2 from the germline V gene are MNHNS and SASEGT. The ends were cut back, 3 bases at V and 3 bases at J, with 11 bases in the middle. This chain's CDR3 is CASSDRRGYTEAFF. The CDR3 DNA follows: TGTGCCAGCAGTGACAGACGGGGGTACACTGAAGCTTTCTTT.

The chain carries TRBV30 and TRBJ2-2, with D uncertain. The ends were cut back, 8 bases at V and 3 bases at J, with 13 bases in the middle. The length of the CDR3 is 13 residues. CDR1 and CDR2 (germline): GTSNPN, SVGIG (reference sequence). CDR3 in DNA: TGTGCCCACCAACCCAGTTACACCGGGGAGCTGTTTTTT. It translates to CAHQPSYTGELFF.

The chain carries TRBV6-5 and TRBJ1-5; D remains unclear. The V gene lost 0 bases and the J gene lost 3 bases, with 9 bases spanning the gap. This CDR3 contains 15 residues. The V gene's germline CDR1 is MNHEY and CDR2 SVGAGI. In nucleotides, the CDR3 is TGTGCCAGCAGTTACTCGAGACAACCCAATCAGCCCCAGCATTTT. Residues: CASSYSRQPNQPQHF.

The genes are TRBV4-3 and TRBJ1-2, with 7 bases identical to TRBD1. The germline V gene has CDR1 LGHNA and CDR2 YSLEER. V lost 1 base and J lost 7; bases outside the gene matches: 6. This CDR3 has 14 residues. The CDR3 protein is CASSQATGRGGYTF. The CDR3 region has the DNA TGCGCCAGCAGCCAAGCGACAGGGCGAGGTGGCTACACCTTC.

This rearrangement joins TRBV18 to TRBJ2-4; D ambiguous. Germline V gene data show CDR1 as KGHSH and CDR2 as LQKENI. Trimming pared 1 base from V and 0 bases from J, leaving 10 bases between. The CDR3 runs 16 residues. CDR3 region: CASSPRGVLAKNIQYF. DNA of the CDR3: TGTGCCAGCTCACCACGAGGCGTATTAGCCAAAAACATTCAGTACTTC.

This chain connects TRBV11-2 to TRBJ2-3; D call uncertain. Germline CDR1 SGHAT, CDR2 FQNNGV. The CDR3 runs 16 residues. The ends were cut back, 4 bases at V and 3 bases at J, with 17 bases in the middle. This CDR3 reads CASSSGGGYGTDTQYF. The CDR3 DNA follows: TGTGCCAGCAGCTCCGGCGGCGGATATGGGACAGATACGCAGTATTTT.

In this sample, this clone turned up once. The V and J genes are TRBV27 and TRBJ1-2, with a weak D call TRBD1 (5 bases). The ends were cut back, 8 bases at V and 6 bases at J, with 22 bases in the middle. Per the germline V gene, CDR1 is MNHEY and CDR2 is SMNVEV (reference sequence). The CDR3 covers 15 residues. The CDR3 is CASGHGDSRVHGYTF. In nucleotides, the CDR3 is TGTGCCAGCGGACACGGTGATAGTAGGGTCCATGGCTACACCTTC.

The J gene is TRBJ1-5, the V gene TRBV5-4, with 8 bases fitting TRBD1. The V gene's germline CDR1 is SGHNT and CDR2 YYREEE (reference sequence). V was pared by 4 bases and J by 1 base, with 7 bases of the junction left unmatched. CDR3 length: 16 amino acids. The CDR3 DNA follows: TGTGCCAGCAGCCCGACAGGGGAGATCAGCAATCAGCCCCAGCATTTT. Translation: CASSPTGEISNQPQHF.

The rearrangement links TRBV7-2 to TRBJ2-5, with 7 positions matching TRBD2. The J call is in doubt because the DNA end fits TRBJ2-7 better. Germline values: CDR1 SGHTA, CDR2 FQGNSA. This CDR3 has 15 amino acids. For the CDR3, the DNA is TGTGCCAGCAGCTCCCGGGGAGGGAGCCCCTACGAGCAGTACTTC. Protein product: CASSSRGGSPYEQYF.

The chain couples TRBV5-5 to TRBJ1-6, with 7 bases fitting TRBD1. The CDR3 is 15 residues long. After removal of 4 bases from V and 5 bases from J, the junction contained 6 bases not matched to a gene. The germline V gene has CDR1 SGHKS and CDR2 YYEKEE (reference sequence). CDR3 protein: CASSPRQGDNSPLHF. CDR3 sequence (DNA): TGTGCCAGCAGCCCGAGACAGGGTGATAATTCACCCCTCCACTTT.